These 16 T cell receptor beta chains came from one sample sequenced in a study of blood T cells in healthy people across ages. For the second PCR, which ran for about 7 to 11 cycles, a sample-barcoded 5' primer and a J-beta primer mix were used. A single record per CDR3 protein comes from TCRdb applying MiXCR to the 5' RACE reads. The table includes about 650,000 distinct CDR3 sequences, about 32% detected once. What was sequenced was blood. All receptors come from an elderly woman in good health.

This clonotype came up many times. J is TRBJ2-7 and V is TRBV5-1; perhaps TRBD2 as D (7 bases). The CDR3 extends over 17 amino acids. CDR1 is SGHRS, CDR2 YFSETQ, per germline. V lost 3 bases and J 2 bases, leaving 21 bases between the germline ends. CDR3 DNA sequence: TGCGCCAGCAGCTGGGGACTAAGGGGGAGTATCCCCTACGAGCAGTACTTC. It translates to CASSWGLRGSIPYEQYF.

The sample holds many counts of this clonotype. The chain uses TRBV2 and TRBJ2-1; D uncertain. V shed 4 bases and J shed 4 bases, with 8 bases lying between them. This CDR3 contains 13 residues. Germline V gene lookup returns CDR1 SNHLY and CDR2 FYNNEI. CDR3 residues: CASSGTFYNEQFF. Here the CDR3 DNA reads TGTGCCAGCAGTGGGACCTTTTACAATGAGCAGTTCTTC.

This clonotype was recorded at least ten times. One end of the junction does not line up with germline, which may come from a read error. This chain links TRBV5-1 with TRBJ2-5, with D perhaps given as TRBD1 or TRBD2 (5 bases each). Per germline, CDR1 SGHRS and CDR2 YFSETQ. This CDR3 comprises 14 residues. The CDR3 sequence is CASSLVGVQETQYF. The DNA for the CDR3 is TGTGCCAGCAGTTTGGTGGGGGTCCAAGAGACCCAGTACTTC.

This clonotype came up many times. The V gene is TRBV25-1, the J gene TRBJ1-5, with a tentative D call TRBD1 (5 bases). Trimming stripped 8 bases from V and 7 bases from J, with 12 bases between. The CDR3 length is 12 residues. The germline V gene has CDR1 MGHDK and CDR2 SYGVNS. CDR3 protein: CASAGTGQPQHF. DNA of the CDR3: TGTGCCAGCGCCGGGACTGGCCAGCCCCAGCATTTT.

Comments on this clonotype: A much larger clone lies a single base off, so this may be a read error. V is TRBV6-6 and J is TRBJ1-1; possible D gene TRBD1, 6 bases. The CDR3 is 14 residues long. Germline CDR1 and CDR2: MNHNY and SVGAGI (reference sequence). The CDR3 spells CASSYSGGDTETFF. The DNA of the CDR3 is TGTGCCAGCAGTTACTCCGGGGGGGACACTGAAACTTTCTTT.

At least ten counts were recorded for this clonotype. The CDR3 region has the DNA TGCAGTGCCGGGCGGGGGGGGGACACAGATACGCAGTATTTT. Encoded protein: CSAGRGGDTDTQYF. The chain carries TRBV20-1 and TRBJ2-3, with 9 bases that match TRBD2. The CDR3 has 14 amino acids. V lost 6 bases to trimming and J lost 2 bases; unmatched junction nucleotides: 6. Germline CDR1 reads DFQATT; CDR2 reads SNEGSKA (reference sequence).

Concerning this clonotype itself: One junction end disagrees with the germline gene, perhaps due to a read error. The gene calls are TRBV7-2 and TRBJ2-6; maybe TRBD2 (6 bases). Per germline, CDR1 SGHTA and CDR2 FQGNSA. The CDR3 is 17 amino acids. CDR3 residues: CACSLDLRGSGANVLTF. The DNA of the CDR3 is TGTGCCTGCAGCCTCGATCTCCGGGGGTCTGGGGCCAACGTCCTGACTTTC.

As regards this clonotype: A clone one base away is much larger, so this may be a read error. The CDR3 region is CASSLGAGPYGYTF. The CDR3 DNA reads TGCGCCAGCAGCTTGGGGGCAGGGCCCTATGGCTACACCTTC. This rearrangement joins TRBV5-1 to TRBJ1-2; D perhaps matches TRBD1 (5 bases). The V end lost 0 bases, the J end lost 4 bases, and 10 bases lay between the germline ends. Germline values: CDR1 SGHRS, CDR2 YFSETQ. The CDR3 consists of 14 residues.

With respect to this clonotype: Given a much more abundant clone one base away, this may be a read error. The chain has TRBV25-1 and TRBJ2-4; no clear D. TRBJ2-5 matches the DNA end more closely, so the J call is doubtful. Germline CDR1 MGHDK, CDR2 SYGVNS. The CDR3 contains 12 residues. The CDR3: CASSDHTETQYF. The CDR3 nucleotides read TGTGCCAGCAGTGACCATACAGAGACCCAGTACTTC.

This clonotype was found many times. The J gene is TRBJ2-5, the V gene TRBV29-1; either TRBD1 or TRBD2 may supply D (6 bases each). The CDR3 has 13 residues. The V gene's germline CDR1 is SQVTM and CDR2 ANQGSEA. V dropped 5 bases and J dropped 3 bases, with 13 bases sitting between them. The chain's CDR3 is CSVTGGGKETQYF. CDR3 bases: TGCAGCGTTACAGGAGGGGGTAAAGAGACCCAGTACTTC.

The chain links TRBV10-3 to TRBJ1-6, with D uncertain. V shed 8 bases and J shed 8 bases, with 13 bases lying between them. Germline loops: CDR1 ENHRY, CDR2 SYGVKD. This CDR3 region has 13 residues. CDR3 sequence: CAIGPGMDSPLHF. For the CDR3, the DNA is TGTGCCATCGGTCCCGGGATGGATTCACCCCTCCACTTT.

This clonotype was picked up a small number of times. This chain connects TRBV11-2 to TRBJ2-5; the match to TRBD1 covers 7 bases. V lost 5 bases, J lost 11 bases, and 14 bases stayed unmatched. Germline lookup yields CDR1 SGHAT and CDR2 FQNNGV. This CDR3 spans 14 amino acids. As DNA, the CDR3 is TGTGCCAGCAGCGTAAGCAGGGGGAACAATGAGCAGTACTTC. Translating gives CASSVSRGNNEQYF. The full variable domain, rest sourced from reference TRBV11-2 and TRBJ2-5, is EAGVAQSPRYKIIEKRQSVAFWCNPISGHATLYWYQQILGQGPKLLIQFQNNGVVDDSQLPKDRFSAERLKGVDSTLKIQPAKLEDSAVYLCASSVSRGNNEQYFGPGTRLLVL.

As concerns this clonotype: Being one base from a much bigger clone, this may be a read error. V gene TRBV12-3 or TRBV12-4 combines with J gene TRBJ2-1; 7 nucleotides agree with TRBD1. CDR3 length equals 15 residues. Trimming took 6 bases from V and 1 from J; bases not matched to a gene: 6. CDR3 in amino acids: CASRKGRGSYNEQFF. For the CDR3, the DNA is TGTGCCAGCAGAAAGGGCAGGGGGTCCTACAATGAGCAGTTCTTC.

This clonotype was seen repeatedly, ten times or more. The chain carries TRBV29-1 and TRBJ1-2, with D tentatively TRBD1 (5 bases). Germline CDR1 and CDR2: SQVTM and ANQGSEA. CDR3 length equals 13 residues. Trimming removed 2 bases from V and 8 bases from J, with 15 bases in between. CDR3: CSVELVEGSGYTF. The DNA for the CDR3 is TGCAGCGTTGAACTTGTGGAGGGGAGCGGCTACACCTTC.

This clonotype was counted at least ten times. The chain's CDR3 is CATSDHAPPGFGDTQYF. The CDR3 nucleotides read TGTGCCACCAGTGATCACGCTCCACCGGGTTTTGGAGATACGCAGTATTTT. The chain uses TRBV24-1 and TRBJ2-3; D gene uncertain. Germline CDR1 KGHDR, CDR2 SFDVKD. The V end lost 3 bases, the J end lost 5 bases, and 20 bases lay between the germline ends. This CDR3 has 17 residues.

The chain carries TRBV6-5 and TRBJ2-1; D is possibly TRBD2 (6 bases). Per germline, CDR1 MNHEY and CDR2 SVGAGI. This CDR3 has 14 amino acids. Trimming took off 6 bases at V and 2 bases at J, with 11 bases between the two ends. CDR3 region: CASRMGLPYNEQFF. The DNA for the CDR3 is TGTGCCAGCAGAATGGGACTTCCCTACAATGAGCAGTTCTTC.